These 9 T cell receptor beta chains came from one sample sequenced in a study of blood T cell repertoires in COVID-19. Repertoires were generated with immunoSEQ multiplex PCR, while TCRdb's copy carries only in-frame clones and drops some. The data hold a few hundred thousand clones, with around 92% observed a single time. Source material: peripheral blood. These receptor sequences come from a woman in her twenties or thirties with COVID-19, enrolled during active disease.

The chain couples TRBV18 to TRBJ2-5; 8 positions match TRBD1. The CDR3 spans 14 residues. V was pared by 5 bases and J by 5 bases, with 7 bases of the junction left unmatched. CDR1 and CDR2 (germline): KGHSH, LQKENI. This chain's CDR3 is CASSFQGAGETQYF. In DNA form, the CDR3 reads TGTGCCAGCTCATTTCAGGGGGCTGGGGAGACCCAGTACTTC.

The DNA of the CDR3 is TGTGCCAGCAGCTTAGTACAGGGGGGGAACACTGAAGCTTTCTTT. It codes for CASSLVQGGNTEAFF. V gene TRBV7-6 combines with J gene TRBJ1-1, with 8 positions matching TRBD1. The CDR3 consists of 15 residues. The V and J ends lost 1 base and 1 base, in that order; junction bases with no gene match: 2. Germline V gene lookup returns CDR1 SGHVS and CDR2 FNYEAQ.

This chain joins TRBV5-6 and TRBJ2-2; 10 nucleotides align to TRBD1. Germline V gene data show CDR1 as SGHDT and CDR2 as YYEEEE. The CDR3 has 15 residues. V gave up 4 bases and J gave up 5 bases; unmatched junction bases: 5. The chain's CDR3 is CASSPGTGVTGELFF. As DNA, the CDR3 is TGTGCCAGCAGCCCCGGGACAGGGGTGACCGGGGAGCTGTTTTTT.

The CDR3 is CASSAPSGVHTGELFF. CDR3 in DNA: TGTGCCAGTAGCGCCCCTAGCGGGGTCCACACCGGGGAGCTGTTTTTT. The rearrangement uses TRBV19 and TRBJ2-2; 9 positions agree with TRBD2. Germline CDR1 is LNHDA and CDR2 is SQIVND (reference sequence). This CDR3 is built from 16 residues. V shed 6 bases, J shed 3 bases, and the junction held 8 bases outside the gene matches.

CDR3 amino acids: CASSFRTGGITGELFF. Written as DNA, the CDR3 is TGTGCCAGTAGTTTTCGGACAGGGGGCATCACCGGGGAGCTGTTTTTT. The chain employs TRBV19 and TRBJ2-2; 11 bases map to TRBD1. Germline V gene lookup returns CDR1 LNHDA and CDR2 SQIVND (reference sequence). There are 16 residues in the CDR3. V shed 5 bases and J 4 bases; nucleotides not matched to a gene: 6.

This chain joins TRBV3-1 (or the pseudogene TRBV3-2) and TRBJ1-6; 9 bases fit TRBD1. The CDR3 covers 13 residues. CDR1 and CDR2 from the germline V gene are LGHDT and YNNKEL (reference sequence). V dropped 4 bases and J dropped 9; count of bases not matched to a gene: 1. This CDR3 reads CASSLTGGSPLHF. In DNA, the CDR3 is TGTGCCAGCAGCCTGACAGGGGGTTCACCCCTCCACTTT.

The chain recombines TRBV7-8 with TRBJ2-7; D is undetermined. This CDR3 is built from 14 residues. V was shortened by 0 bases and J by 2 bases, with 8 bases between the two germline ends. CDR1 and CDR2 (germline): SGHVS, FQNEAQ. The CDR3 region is CASSLAPRTYEQYV. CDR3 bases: TGTGCCAGCAGCTTAGCCCCCAGGACCTACGAGCAGTACGTC.

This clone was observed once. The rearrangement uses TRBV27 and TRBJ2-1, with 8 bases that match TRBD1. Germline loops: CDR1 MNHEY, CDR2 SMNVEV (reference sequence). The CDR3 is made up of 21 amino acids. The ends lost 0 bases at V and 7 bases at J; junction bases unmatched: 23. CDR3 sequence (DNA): TGTGCCAGCAGTTTATCTTTATTGGGCAGGGGGCTGAGGGACGTTCGGAATGAGCAGTTCTTC. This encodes CASSLSLLGRGLRDVRNEQFF.

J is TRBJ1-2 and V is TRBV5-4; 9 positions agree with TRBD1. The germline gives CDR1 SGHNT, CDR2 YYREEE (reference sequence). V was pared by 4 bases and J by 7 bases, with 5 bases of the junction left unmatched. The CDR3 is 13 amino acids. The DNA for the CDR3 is TGTGCCAGCAGCCTAACAGGGGGCGTTGGCTACACCTTC. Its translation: CASSLTGGVGYTF.